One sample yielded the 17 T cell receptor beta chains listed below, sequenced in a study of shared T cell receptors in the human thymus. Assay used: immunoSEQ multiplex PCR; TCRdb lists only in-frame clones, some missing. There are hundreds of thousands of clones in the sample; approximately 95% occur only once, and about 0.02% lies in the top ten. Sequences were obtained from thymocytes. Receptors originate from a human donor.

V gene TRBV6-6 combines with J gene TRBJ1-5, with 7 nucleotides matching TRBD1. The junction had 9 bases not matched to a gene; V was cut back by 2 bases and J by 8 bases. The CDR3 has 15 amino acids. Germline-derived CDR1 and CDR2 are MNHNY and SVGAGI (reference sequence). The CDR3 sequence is CASSYHDRVREPQHF. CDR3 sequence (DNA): TGTGCCAGCAGTTACCATGACAGGGTTCGGGAGCCCCAGCATTTT.

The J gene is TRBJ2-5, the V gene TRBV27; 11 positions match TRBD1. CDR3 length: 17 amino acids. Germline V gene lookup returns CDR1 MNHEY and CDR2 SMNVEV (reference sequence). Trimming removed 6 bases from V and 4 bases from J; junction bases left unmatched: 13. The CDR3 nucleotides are TGTGCCAGCAGGAAAACTCCGGACAGGGGGCCTGGAGAGACCCAGTACTTC. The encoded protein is CASRKTPDRGPGETQYF.

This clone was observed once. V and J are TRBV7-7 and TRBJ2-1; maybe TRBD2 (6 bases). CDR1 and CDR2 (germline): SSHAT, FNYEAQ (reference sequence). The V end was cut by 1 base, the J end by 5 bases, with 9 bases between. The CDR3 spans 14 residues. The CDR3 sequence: CASSLGRGDNEQFF. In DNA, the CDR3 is TGTGCCAGCAGCTTAGGGCGCGGGGACAATGAGCAGTTCTTC.

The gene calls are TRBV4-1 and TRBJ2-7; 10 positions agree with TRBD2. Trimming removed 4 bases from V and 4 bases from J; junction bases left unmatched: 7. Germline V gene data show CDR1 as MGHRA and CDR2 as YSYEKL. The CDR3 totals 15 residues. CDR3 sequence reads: CASSRGLADIYEQYF. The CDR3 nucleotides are TGCGCCAGCAGCCGAGGACTAGCGGACATATACGAGCAGTACTTC.

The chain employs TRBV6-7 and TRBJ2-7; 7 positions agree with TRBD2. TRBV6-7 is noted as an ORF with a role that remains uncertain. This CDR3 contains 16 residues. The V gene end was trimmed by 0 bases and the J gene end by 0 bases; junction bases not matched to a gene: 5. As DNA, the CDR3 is TGTGCCAGCAGTTACTCGGGCCGGGACTACTCCTACGAGCAGTACTTC. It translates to CASSYSGRDYSYEQYF.

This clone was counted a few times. In nucleotides, the CDR3 is TGTGCCAGCAGTATACAAATGAACACTGAAGCTTTCTTT. Translating it yields CASSIQMNTEAFF. The chain is built from TRBV2 and TRBJ1-1; D remains ambiguous. The CDR3 runs 13 residues. In germline, CDR1 is SNHLY, CDR2 FYNNEI. Trimming removed 5 bases from V and 0 bases from J, with 7 bases in between.

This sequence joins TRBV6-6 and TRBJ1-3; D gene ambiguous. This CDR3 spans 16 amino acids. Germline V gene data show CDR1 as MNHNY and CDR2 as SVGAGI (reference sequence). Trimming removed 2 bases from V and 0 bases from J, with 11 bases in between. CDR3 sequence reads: CASSYPGRSSGNTIYF. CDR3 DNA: TGTGCCAGCAGTTACCCCGGGAGGAGCTCTGGAAACACCATATATTTT.

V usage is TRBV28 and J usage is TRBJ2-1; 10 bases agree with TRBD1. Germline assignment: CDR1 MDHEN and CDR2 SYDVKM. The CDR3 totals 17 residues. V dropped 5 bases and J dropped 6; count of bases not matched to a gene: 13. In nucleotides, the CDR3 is TGTGCCAGCAGTCCCCACTCGACAGGGGGCTTGGTCAATGAGCAGTTCTTC. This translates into CASSPHSTGGLVNEQFF. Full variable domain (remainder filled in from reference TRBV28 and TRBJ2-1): DVKVTQSSRYLVKRTGEKVFLECVQDMDHENMFWYRQDPGLGLRLIYFSYDVKMKEKGDIPEGYSVSREKKERFSLILESASTNQTSMYLCASSPHSTGGLVNEQFFGPGTRLTVL.

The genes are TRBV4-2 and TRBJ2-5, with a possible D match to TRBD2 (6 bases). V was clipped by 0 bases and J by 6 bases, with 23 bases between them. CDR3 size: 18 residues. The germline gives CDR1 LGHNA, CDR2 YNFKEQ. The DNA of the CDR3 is TGTGCCAGCAGCCAAGACCAGTTATGGGACTTATCGGGAAAGACCCAGTACTTC. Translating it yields CASSQDQLWDLSGKTQYF.

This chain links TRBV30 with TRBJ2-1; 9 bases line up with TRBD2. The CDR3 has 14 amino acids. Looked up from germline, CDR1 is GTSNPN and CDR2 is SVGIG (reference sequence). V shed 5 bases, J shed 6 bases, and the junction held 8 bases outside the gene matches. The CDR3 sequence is CAWRSGGSGNEQFF. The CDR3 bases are TGTGCCTGGCGTAGCGGGGGCTCGGGCAATGAGCAGTTCTTC.

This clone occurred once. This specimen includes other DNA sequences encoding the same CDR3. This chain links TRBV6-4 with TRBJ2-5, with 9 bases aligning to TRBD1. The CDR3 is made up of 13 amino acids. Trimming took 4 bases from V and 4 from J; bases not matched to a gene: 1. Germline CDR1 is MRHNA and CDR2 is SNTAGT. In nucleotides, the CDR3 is TGTGCCAGCAGTGTGGACAGGGGAGAGACCCAGTACTTC. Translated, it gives CASSVDRGETQYF.

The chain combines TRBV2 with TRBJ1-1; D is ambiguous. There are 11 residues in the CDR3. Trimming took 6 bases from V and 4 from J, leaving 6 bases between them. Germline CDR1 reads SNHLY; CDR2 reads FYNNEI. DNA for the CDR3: TGTGCCAGCAGCGAGATCACTGAAGCTTTCTTT. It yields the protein CASSEITEAFF.

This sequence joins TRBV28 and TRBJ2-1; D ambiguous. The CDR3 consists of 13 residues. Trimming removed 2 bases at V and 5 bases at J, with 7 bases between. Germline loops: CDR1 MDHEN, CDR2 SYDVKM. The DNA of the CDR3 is TGTGCCAGCAGTTTACTCCCACACAATGAGCAGTTCTTC. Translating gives CASSLLPHNEQFF.

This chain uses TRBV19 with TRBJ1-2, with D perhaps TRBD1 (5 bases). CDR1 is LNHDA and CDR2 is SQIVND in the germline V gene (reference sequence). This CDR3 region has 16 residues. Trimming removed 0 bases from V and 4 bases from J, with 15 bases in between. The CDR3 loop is CASSIDNREDSYGYTF. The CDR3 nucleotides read TGTGCCAGTAGTATAGATAACAGAGAAGACAGCTATGGCTACACCTTC.

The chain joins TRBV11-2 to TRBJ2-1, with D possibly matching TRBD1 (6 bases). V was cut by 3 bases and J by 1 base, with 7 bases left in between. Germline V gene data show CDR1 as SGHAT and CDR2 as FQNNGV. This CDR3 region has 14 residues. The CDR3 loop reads CASSLGQSYNEQFF. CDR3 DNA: TGTGCCAGCAGCTTGGGACAATCCTACAATGAGCAGTTCTTC.

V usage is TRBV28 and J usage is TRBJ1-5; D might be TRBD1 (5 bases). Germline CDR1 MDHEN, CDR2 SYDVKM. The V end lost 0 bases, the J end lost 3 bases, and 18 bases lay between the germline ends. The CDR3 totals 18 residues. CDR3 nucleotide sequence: TGTGCCAGCAGTTTATGGAGAAGCTCGGGACTCCTCAATCAGCCCCAGCATTTT. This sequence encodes CASSLWRSSGLLNQPQHF.

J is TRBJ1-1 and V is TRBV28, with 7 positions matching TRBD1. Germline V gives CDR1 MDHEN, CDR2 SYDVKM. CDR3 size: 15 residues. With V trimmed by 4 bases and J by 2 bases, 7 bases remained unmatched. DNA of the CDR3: TGTGCCAGCAGTTGGCGGACAGGTGTTAACACTGAAGCTTTCTTT. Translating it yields CASSWRTGVNTEAFF.